Listed here is a single TCR beta chain. The CDR3 covers 16 residues. Germline trimming cut 0 bases from V and 5 bases from J; bases unmatched to any gene: 6. Germline CDR1 reads LGHNA; CDR2 reads YSLEER. The data originate from a study of blood T cell repertoires in COVID-19. Study-level information: The United States, Italy and Spain provided the acute and convalescent COVID-19 samples. The cDNA or gDNA used as material had been derived from T cells, B-cell-depleted T cells, or PBMCs.

In the authors' methods: Amplification of reference gene primers was used by the study to estimate nucleated cell counts. Generated by immunoSEQ multiplex PCR, the TCRdb table keeps only in-frame clones and is missing some. Clone size and the V and J calls come from that table; the DNA yielded D and trimming. Here the sample spans about 180,000 clones, 65% to 90% being singletons. The receptor comes from a man over 45 with active or convalescent COVID-19. Material: peripheral blood. The gene calls are TRBV4-3 and TRBJ2-5; 10 bases are shared with TRBD2. The chain's CDR3 is CASSQDRLAGWETQYF. The CDR3 DNA follows: TGCGCCAGCAGCCAAGACCGACTAGCGGGTTGGGAGACCCAGTACTTC.